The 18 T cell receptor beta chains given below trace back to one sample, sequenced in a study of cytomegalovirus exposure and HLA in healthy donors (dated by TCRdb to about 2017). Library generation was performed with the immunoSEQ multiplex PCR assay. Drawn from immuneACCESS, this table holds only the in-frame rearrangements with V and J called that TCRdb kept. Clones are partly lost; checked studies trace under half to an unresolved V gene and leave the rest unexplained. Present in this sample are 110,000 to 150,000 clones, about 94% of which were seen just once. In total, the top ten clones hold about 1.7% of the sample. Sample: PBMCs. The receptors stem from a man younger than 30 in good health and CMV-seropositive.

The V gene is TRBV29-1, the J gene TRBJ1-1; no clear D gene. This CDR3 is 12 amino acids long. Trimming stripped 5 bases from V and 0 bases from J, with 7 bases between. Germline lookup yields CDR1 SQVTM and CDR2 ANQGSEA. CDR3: CSVRYLNTEAFF. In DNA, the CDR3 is TGCAGCGTTCGCTATTTGAACACTGAAGCTTTCTTT.

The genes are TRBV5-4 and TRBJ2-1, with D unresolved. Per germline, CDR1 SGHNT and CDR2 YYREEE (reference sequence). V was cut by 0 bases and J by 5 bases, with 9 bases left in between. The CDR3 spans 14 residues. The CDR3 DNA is TGTGCCAGCAGCTTGGGGTCGTCGGACAATGAGCAGTTCTTC. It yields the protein CASSLGSSDNEQFF.

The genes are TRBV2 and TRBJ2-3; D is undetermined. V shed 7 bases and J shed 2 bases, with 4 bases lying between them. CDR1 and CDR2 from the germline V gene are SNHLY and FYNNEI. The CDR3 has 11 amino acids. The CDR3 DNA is TGTGCCAGCACAATCACAGATACGCAGTATTTT. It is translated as CASTITDTQYF.

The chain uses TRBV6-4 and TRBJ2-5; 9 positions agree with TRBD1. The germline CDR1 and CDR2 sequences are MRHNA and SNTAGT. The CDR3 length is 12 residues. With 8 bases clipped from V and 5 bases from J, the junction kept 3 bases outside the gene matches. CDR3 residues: CASDRGRETQYF. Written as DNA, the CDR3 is TGTGCCAGCGACAGGGGGAGGGAGACCCAGTACTTC.

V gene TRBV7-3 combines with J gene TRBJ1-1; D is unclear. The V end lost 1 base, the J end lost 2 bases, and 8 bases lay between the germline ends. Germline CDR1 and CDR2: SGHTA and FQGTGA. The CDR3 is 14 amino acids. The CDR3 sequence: CASSLIRVNTEAFF. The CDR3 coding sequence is TGTGCCAGCAGCTTAATACGGGTAAACACTGAAGCTTTCTTT.

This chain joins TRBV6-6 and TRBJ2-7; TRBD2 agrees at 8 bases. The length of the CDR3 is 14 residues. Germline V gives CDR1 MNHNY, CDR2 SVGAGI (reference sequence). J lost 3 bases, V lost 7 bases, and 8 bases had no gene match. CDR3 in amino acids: CASKLSGALYEQYF. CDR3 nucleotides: TGTGCCAGCAAGCTTAGCGGGGCCCTCTACGAGCAGTACTTC.

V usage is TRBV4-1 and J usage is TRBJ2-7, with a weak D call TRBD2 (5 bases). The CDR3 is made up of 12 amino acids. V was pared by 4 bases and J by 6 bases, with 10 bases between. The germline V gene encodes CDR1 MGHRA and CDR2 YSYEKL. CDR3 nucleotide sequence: TGCGCCAGCAGCCCCGGGGATCCCGAGCAGTACTTC. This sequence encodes CASSPGDPEQYF.

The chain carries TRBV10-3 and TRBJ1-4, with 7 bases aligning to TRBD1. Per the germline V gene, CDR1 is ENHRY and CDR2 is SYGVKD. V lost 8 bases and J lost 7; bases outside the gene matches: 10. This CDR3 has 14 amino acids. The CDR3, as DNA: TGTGCCATCGGGGTTCAGGGGGGAGGTGAAAAACTGTTTTTT. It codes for CAIGVQGGGEKLFF.

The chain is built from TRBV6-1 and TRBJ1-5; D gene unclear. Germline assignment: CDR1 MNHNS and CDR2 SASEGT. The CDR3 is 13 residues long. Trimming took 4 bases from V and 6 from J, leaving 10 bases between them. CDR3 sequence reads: CASSGGGSQPQHF. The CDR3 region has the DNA TGTGCCAGCAGTGGCGGAGGGTCTCAGCCCCAGCATTTT.

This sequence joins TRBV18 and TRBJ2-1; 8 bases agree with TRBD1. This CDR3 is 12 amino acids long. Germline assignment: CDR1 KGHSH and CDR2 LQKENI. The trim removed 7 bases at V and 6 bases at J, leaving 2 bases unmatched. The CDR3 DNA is TGTGCCAGCTTTGGGACAGGCAATGAGCAGTTCTTC. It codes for CASFGTGNEQFF.

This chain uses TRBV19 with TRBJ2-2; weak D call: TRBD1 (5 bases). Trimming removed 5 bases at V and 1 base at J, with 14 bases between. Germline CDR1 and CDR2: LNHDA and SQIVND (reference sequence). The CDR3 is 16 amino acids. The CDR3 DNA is TGTGCCAGTAGTCCTCGACAGTGGATGAACACCGGGGAGCTGTTTTTT. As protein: CASSPRQWMNTGELFF.

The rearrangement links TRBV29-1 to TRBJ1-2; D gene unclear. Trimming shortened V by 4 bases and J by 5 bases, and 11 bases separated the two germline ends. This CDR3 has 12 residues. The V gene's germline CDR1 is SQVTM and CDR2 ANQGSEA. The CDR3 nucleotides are TGCAGCGTTGCCGAGGCCTCGTATGGCTACACCTTC. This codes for CSVAEASYGYTF.

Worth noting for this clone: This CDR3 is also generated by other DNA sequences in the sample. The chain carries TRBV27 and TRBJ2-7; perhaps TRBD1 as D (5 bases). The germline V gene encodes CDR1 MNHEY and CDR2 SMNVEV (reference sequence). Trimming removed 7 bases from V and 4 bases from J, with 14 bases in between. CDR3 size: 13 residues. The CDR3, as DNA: TGTGCCAGCACCGCTGGGGCATCTTACGAGCAGTACTTC. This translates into CASTAGASYEQYF.

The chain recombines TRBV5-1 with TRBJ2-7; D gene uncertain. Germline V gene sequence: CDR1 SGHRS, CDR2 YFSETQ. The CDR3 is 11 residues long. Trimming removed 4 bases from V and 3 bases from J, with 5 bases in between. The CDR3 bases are TGCGCCAGCAGCCTTAACTACGAGCAGTACTTC. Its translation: CASSLNYEQYF. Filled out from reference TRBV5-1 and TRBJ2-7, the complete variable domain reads KAGVTQTPRYLIKTRGQQVTLSCSPISGHRSVSWYQQTPGQGLQFLFEYFSETQRNKGNFPGRFSGRQFSNSRSEMNVSTLELGDSALYLCASSLNYEQYFGPGTRLTVT.

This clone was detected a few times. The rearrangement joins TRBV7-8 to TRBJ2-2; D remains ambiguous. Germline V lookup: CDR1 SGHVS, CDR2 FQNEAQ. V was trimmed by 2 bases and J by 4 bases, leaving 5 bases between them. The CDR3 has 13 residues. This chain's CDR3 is CASSLISTGELFF. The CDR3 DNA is TGTGCCAGCAGCTTAATTAGCACCGGGGAGCTGTTTTTT.

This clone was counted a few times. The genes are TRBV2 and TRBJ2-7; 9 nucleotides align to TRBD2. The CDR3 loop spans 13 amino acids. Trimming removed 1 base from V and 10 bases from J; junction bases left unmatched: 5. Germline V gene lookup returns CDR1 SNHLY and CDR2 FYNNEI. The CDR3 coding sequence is TGTGCCAGCAGTGAAGGGAGCGGGAGGCCCCAGTACTTC. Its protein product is CASSEGSGRPQYF. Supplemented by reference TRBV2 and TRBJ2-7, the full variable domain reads EPEVTQTPSHQVTQMGQEVILRCVPISNHLYFYWYRQILGQKVEFLVSFYNNEISEKSEIFDDQFSVERPDGSNFTLKIRSTKLEDSAMYFCASSEGSGRPQYFGPGTRLTVT.

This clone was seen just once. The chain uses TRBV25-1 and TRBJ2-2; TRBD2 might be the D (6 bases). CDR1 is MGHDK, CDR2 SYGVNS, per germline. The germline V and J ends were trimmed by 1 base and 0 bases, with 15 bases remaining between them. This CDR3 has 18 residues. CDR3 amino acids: CASSEFFSGESNTGELFF. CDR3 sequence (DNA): TGTGCCAGCAGTGAATTTTTTTCGGGGGAATCGAACACCGGGGAGCTGTTTTTT.

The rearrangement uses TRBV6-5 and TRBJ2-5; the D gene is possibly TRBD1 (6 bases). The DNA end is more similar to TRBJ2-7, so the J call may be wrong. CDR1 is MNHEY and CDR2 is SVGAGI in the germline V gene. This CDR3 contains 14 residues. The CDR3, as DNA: TGTGCCAGCAGTTACCTCGGGACATTCTACGAGCAGTACTTC. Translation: CASSYLGTFYEQYF.